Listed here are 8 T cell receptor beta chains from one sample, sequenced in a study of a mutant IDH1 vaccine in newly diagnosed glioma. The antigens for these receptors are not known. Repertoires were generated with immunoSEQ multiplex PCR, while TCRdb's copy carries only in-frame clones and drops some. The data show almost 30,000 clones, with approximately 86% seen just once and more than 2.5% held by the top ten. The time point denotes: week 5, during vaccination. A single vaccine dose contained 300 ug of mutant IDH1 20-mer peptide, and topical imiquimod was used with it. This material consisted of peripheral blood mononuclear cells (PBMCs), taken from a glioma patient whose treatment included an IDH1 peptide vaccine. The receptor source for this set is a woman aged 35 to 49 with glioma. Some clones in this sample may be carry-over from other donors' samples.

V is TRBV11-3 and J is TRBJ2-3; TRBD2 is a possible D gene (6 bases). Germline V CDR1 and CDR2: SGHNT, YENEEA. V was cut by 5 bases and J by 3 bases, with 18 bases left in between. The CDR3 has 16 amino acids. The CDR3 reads CASSPRAGGRTDTQYF. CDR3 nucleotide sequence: TGTGCCAGCAGCCCCCGAGCGGGTGGGAGGACAGATACGCAGTATTTT.

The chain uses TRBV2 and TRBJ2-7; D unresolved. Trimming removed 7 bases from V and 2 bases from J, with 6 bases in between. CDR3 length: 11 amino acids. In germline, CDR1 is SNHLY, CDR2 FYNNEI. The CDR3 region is CASTLTYEQYF. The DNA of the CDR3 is TGTGCCAGCACTCTTACCTACGAGCAGTACTTC.

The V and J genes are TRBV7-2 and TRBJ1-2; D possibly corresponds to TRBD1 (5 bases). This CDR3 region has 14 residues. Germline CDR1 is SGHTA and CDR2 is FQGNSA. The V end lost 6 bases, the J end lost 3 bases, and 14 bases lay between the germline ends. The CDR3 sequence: CASSYRGGDYGYTF. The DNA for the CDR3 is TGTGCCAGCAGTTACCGGGGGGGGGACTATGGCTACACCTTC.

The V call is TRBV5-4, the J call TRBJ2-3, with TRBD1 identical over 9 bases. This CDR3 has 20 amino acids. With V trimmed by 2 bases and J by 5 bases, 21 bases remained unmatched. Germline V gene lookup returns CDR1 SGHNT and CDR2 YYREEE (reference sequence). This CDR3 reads CASSFRQGGPGTLWGDTQYF. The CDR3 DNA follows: TGTGCCAGCAGCTTCCGACAGGGGGGCCCTGGAACGTTATGGGGAGATACGCAGTATTTT.

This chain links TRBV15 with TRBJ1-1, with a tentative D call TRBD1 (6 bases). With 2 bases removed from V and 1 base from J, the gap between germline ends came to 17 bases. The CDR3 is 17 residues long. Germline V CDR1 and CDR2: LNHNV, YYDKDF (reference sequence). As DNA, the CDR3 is TGTGCCACCAGCAGACCCCCGGCGGGACACCGGAACACTGAAGCTTTCTTT. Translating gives CATSRPPAGHRNTEAFF. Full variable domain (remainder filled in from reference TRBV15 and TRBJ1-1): DAMVIQNPRYQVTQFGKPVTLSCSQTLNHNVMYWYQQKSSQAPKLLFHYYDKDFNNEADTPDNFQSRRPNTSFCFLDIRSPGLGDTAMYLCATSRPPAGHRNTEAFFGQGTRLTVV.

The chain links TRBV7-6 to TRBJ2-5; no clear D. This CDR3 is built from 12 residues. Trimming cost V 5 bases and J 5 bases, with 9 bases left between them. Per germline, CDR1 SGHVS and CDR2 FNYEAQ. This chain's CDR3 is CASSDPGETQYF. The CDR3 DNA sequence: TGTGCCAGCAGCGATCCTGGGGAGACCCAGTACTTC.

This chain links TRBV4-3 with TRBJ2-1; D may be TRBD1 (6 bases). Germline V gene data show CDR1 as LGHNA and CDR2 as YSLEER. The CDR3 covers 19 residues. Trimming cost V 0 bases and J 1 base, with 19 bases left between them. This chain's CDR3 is CASSQEGAPPRRSYNEQFF. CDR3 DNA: TGCGCCAGCAGCCAAGAGGGGGCCCCCCCCAGGAGGTCCTACAATGAGCAGTTCTTC.

CDR3 bases: TGTGCCAGCAGATCGTCCGGGGAGACCCAGTACTTC. It is translated as CASRSSGETQYF. The V and J genes are TRBV6-6 and TRBJ2-5; D is undetermined. CDR1 is MNHNY, CDR2 SVGAGI, per germline (reference sequence). The CDR3 has 12 amino acids. With 6 bases removed from V and 5 bases from J, the gap between germline ends came to 10 bases.